This record concerns one T cell receptor beta chain sequence. What it binds is unknown. This record belongs to a study of cytomegalovirus exposure and HLA in healthy donors. Study information: Earlier findings included nearly 120 million unique TCR beta sequences obtained from roughly 200 million T cells. Whole-study findings and limits: Some V segments, including TRBV6-2 and TRBV6-3, were excluded as indistinguishable. One cluster of highly shared sequence variants probably arose as a sequencing artifact.

CDR1 and CDR2 from the germline V gene are SEHNR and FQNEAQ (reference sequence). This CDR3 is 14 amino acids long. Germline trimming cut 4 bases from V and 6 bases from J; bases unmatched to any gene: 4. Donors had nominal health at sampling but likely had unrecorded immune exposures. Primers included in the PCR were 60 Vbeta and 13 Jbeta primers. Assay: immunoSEQ multiplex PCR; the TCRdb copy retains only in-frame clones and omits some. The sample comprises over 130,000 clones, about 75% of which are singletons, and under 2% rests with the top ten. This receptor was obtained from a woman in her twenties or thirties in good health and CMV-seronegative. The material sequenced was PBMCs. The rearrangement uses TRBV7-9 and TRBJ2-7; TRBD1 matches 12 bases. The CDR3 reads CASSSGTGGREQYV. The CDR3 DNA follows: TGTGCCAGCAGCTCCGGGACAGGGGGCCGCGAGCAGTACGTC.